This T cell receptor beta chain was observed in a study of shared clonotypes between healthy human individuals. Each cell subset's genomic DNA was divided evenly among several immunoSEQ plates. Clones were sequenced by immunoSEQ multiplex PCR, and TCRdb holds only the in-frame ones, with some missing. The sample includes some 1 million clones, under 80% of them seen just once. CDR3 size: 15 residues. V gave up 4 bases and J gave up 6 bases; unmatched junction bases: 7. CDR1 and CDR2 from the germline V gene are MNHNS and SASEGT. This TCR was recovered from a man between 18 and 29 years old in good health. The chain combines TRBV6-1 with TRBJ1-5, with 9 bases lining up with TRBD1. The sample comprised memory CD4+ T cells sorted from blood. Subset noted: CD45RA-negative fraction. DNA of the CDR3: TGTGCCAGCAGTGGAGGGACAGGGCCAGGTCAGCCCCAGCATTTT. This gives the protein CASSGGTGPGQPQHF.